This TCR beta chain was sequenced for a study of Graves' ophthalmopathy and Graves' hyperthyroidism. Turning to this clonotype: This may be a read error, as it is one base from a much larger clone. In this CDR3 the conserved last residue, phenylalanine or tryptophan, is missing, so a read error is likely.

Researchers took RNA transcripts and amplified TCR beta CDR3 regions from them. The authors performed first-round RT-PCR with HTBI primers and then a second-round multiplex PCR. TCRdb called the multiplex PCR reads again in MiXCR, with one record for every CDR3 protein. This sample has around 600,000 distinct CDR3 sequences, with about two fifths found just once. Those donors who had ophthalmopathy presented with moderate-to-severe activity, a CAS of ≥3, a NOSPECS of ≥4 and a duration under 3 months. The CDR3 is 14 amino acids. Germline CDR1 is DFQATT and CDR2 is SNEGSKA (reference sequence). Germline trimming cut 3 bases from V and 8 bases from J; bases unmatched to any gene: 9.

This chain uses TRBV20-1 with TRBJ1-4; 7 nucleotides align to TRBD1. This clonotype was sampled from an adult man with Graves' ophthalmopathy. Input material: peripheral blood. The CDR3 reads CSARLTGVGEKLFS. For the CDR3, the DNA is TGCAGTGCTAGGCTAACAGGGGTAGGAGAAAAACTGTTTTCT.